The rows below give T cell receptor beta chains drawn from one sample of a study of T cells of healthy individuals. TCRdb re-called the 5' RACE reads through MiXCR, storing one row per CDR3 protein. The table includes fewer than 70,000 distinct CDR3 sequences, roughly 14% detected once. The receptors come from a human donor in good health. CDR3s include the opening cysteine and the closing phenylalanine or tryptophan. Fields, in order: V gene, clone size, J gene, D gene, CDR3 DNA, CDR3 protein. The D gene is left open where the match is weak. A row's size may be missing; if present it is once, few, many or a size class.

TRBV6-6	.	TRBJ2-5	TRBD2	TGTGCCAGCAGTTACTCGAGGCGGGGAGGGGAGACCCAGTACTTC	CASSYSRRGGETQYF
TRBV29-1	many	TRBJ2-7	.	TGCAGCGTTGAGGTTTCCGCGTCCGAGCAGTACTTC	CSVEVSASEQYF
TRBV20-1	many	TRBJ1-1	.	TGCAGTGCCCACGTCGGGCAAGCTTTCTTT	CSAHVGQAFF
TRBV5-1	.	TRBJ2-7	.	TGCGCCAGCAGCCCCGGATCGGGGAACTCCTACGAGCAGTACTTC	CASSPGSGNSYEQYF
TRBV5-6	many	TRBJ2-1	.	TGTGCCAGCAGCTTGGGCAGGGGGGCTCTCGATGAGCAGTTCTTC	CASSLGRGALDEQFF
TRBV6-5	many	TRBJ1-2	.	TGTGCCAGCAGTTCCTGGGGGGGGGATCATGGCTACACCTTC	CASSSWGGDHGYTF
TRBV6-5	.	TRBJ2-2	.	TGTGCCAGCACCATCGACCCGAACACCGGGGAGCTGTTTTTT	CASTIDPNTGELFF
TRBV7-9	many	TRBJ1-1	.	TGTGCCAGCAGCTTCGCGCAGGGGAGAACTGAAGCTTTCTTT	CASSFAQGRTEAFF
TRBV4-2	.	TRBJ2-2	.	TGTGCCAGCCGGACGAGGGTGAACACCGGGGAGCTGTTTTTT	CASRTRVNTGELFF
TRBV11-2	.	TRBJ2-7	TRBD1	TGTGCCAGCAACCGGGACAGGGGGGTCGACGAGCAGTACTTC	CASNRDRGVDEQYF
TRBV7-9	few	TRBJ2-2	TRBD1	TGTGCCAGCAGTCCCCCCAGGGGGCGCAACACCGGGGAGCTGTTTTTT	CASSPPRGRNTGELFF
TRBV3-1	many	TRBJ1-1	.	TGTGCCAGCAGCCAACAAAGGGGCTCTGACACTGAAGCTTTCTTT	CASSQQRGSDTEAFF
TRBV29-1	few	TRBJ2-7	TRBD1	TGCAGCGTGGGGACAGGGAACGGCTACGAGCAGTACTTC	CSVGTGNGYEQYF
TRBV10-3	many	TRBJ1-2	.	TGTGCCATCAGTGAGCCGAAGCAGCCCTATGGCTACACCTTC	CAISEPKQPYGYTF
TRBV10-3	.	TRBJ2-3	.	TGTGCCATCAGGCGAACAGAGACTACCACAGATACGCAGTATTTT	CAIRRTETTTDTQYF
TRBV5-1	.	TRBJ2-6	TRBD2	TGCGCCAGCAGCTTCGGGACTAGCTCTGGGGCCAACGTCCTGACTTTC	CASSFGTSSGANVLTF
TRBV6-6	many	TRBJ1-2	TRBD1	TGTGCCAGCAGTCACCCGGGACAGGATAACTATGGCTACACCTTC	CASSHPGQDNYGYTF
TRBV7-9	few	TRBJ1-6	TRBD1	TGTGCCAGCAGCCTGGACAGGGATTATTCACCCCTCCACTTT	CASSLDRDYSPLHF
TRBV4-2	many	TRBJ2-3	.	TGTGCCAGCAGCCAAGATCGGGGTCCAGATACGCAGTATTTT	CASSQDRGPDTQYF
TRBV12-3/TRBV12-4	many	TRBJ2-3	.	TGTGCCAGCAGTTCTACCGCAGCGCAGTATTTT	CASSSTAAQYF
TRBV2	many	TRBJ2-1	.	TGTGCCAGCAAGCCACGGCTGTTCTACAATGAGCAGTTCTTC	CASKPRLFYNEQFF
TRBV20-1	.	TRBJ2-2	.	TGCAGTGCTAGAGATGCATGGGGGGGCGGTAACACCGGGGAGCTGTTTTTT	CSARDAWGGGNTGELFF
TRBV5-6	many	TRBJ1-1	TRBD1	TGTGCCAGCAGCCGGGACAGGGGGCGGGTAGGCACTGAAGCTTTCTTT	CASSRDRGRVGTEAFF
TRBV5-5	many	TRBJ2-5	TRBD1	TGTGCCAGCAGCTCGCAGGGACAGAGGATTTACCAAGAGACCCAGTACTTC	CASSSQGQRIYQETQYF
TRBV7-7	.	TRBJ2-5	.	TGTGCCAGCAGGCCTTCGACAGCGTCGGAGACCCAGTACTTC	CASRPSTASETQYF
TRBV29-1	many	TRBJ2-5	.	TGCAGCGCTCGACACCAAGAGACCCAGTACTTC	CSARHQETQYF
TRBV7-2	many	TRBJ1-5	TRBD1	TGTGCCAGCAGCTACGACAGGGCTCAGCCCCAGCATTTT	CASSYDRAQPQHF
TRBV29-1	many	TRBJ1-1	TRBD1	TGCAGCGTTGGGCTGACAGGGGTCATGATGAACACTGAAGCTTTCTTT	CSVGLTGVMMNTEAFF
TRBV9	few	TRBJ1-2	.	TGTGCCAGCAGCCCCTGGGGAGAAGGGTCTTATGGCTACACCTTC	CASSPWGEGSYGYTF
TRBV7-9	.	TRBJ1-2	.	TGTGCCAGCAGCTTCCCGGGGACAAGCGACTATGGCTACACCTTC	CASSFPGTSDYGYTF
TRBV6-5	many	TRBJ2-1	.	TGTGCCAGCTCCCTGAGCTCCTTGACCGGGGAGCAGTTCTTC	CASSLSSLTGEQFF
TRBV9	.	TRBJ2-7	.	TGTGCCAGCAGCGATGGGACCGATACCTCCTACGAGCAGTACTTC	CASSDGTDTSYEQYF
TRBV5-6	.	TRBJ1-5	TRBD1	TGTGCCAGCAGCTTGGGGACAGGGCTGGATCAGCCCCAGCATTTT	CASSLGTGLDQPQHF
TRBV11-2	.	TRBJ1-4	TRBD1	TGTGCCAGCAGCTTAGGCCGGACAGGGGCAACTAATGAAAAACTGTTTTTT	CASSLGRTGATNEKLFF
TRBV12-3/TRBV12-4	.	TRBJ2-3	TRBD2	TGTGCCAGCAGCCCGGGTTCGGCGGGAGTTACAGATACGCAGTATTTT	CASSPGSAGVTDTQYF
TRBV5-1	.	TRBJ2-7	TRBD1	TGCGCCAGCAGCTTGGAGTACGGGACAGGGGCTGCCGAGCAGTACTTC	CASSLEYGTGAAEQYF
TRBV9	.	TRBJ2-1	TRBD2	TGTGCCAGGAAGCGGGAGGTTTGGAATGAGCAGTTCTTC	CARKREVWNEQFF
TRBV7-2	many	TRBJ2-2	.	TGTGCCAGCAGCTTAGGACTCTCCAGTTTAAACACCGGGGAGCTGTTTTTT	CASSLGLSSLNTGELFF
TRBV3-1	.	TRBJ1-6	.	TGTGCCAGCAGCCAAGATATGGGTTCACCCCTCCACTTT	CASSQDMGSPLHF
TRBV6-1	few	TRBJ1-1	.	TGTGCCAGCAGTGAGGCCCCGACAGCATACACTGAAGCTTTCTTT	CASSEAPTAYTEAFF
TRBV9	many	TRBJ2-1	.	TGTGCCAGCAGCGTAGCTCCTAGCCATGAGCAGTTCTTC	CASSVAPSHEQFF